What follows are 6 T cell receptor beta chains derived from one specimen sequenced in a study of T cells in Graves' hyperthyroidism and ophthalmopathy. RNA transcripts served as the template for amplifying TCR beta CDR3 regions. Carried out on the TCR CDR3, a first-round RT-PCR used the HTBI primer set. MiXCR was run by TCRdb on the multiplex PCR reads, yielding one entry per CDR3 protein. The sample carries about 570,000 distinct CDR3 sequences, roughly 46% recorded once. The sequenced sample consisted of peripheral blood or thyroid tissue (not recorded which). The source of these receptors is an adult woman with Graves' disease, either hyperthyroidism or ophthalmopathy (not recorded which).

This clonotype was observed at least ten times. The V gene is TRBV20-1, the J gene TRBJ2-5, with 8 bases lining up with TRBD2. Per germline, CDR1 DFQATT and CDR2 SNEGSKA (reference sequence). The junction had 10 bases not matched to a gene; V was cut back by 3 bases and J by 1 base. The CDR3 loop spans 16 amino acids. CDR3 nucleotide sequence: TGCAGTGCTAGGGGAGCGGGAGCGGGGGTCCAAGAGACCCAGTACTTC. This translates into CSARGAGAGVQETQYF.

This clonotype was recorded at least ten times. The CDR3 sequence: CASTTDRVFANTEAFF. CDR3 in DNA: TGTGCCAGTACCACGGACAGGGTATTCGCGAACACTGAAGCTTTCTTT. The chain carries TRBV19 and TRBJ1-1; 8 bases match TRBD1. The V gene end was trimmed by 7 bases and the J gene end by 1 base; junction bases not matched to a gene: 11. The germline V gene encodes CDR1 LNHDA and CDR2 SQIVND (reference sequence). CDR3 size: 16 residues.

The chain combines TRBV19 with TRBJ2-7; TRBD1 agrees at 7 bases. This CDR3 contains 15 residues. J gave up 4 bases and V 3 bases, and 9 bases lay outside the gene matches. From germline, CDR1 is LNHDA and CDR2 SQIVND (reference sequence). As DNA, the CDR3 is TGTGCCAGTAGTATGTCGTCGGGACAGACTTACGAGCAGTACTTC. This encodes CASSMSSGQTYEQYF.

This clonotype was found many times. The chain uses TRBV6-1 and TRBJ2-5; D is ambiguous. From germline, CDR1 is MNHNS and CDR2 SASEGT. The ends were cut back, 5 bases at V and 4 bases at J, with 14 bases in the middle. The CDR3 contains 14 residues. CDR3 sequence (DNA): TGTGCCAGCAGTAACAGCGAATACGGAGAGACCCAGTACTTC. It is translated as CASSNSEYGETQYF.

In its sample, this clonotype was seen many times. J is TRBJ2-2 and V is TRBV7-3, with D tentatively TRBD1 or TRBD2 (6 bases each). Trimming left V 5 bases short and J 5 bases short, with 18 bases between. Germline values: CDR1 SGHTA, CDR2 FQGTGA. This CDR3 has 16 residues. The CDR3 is CASSVGLRGGTGELFF. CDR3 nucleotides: TGTGCCAGCAGCGTGGGGCTCAGGGGAGGAACCGGGGAGCTGTTTTTT.

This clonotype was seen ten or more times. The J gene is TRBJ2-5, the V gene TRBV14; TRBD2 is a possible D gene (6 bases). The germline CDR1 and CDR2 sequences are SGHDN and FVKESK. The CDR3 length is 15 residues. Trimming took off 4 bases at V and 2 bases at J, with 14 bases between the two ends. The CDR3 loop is CASSRGFGTQETQYF. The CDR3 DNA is TGTGCCAGCAGCCGGGGATTTGGGACTCAAGAGACCCAGTACTTC.